Sequencing of this TCR beta chain was carried out in a study of blood T cell repertoires in COVID-19. Study-level background: PBMCs, B-cell-depleted T cells, or T cells provided the cDNA or gDNA that made up the material.

Original analysis: Cell counts per sample came from amplifying reference gene primers. The repertoire was sequenced with immunoSEQ multiplex PCR; TCRdb's copy has only in-frame clones and lacks some. That table furnishes V, J and clone size, whereas the DNA furnished D and trimming. The sample lists approximately 230,000 clones; about nine tenths were seen once. This clone was observed a single time. In germline, CDR1 is SGHNT, CDR2 YENEEA. The CDR3 is 13 amino acids. Trimming pared 4 bases from V and 4 bases from J, leaving 8 bases between. The sequenced material came from peripheral blood. The TCR comes from a woman in her 30s with COVID-19, enrolled during active disease. The V call is TRBV11-3, the J call TRBJ2-1, with a tentative D call TRBD2 (6 bases). In nucleotides, the CDR3 is TGTGCCAGCAGCTCCCGGGGGTACAATGAGCAGTTCTTC. Residues: CASSSRGYNEQFF.